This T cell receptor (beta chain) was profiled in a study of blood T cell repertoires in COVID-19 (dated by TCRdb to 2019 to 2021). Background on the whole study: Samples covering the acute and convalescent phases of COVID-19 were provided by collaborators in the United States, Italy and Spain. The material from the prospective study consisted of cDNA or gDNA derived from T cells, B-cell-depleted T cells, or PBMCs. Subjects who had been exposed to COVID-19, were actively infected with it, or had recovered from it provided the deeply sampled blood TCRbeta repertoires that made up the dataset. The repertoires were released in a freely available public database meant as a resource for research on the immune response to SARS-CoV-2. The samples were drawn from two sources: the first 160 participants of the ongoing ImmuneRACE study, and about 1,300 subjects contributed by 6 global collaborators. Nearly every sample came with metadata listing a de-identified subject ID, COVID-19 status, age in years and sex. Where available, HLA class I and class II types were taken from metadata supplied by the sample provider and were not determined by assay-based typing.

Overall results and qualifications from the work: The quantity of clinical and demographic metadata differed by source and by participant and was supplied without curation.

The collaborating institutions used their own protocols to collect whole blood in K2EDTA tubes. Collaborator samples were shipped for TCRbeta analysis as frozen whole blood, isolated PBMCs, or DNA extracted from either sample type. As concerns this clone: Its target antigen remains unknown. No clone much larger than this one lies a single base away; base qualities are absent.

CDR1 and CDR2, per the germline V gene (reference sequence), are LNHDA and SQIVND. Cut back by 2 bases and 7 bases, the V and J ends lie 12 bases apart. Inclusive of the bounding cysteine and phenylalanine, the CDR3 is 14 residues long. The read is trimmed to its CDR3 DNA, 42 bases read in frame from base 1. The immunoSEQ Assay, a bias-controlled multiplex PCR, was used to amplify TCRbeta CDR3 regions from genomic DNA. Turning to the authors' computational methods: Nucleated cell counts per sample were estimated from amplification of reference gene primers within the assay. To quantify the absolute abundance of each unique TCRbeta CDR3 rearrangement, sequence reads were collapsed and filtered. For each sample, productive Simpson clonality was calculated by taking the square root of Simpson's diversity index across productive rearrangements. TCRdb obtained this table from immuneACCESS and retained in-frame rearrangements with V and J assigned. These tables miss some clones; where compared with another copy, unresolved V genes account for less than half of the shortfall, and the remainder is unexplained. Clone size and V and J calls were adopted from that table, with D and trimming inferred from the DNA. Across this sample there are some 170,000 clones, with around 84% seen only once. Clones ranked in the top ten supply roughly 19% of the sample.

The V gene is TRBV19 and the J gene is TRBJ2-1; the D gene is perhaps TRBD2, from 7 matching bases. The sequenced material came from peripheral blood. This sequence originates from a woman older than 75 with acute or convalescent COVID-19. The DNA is TGTGCCAGTAGTATACGGGCGGGGGCTAATGAGCAGTTCTTC. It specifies CASSIRAGANEQFF.